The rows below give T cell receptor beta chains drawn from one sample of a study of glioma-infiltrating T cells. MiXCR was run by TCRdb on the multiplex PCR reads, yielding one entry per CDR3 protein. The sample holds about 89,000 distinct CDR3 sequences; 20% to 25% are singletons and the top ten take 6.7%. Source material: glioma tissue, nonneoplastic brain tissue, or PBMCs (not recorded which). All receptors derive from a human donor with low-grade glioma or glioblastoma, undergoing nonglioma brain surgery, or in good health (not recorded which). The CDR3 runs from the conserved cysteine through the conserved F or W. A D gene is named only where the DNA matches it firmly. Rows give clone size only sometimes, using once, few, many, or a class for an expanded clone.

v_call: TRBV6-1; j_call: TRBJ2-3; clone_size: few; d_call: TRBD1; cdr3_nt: TGTGCCATCGGGACAGTATCAGATACGCAGTATTTT; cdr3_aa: CAIGTVSDTQYF
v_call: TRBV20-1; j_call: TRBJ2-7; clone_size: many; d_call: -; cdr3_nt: TGCAGTGCTAGTCGGGGGACAAGAGGTCGCTACGAGCAGTACTTC; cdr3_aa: CSASRGTRGRYEQYF
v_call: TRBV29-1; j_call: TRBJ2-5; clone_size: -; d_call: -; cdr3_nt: TGCAGCGTTCCACCTAATCTAGAAAAAGAGACCCAGTACTTC; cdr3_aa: CSVPPNLEKETQYF
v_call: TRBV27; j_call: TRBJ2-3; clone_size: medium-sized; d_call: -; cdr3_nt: TGTGCCAGCAGTCGAGCGGAAGCAGGGCCAGATACGCAGTATTTT; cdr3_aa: CASSRAEAGPDTQYF
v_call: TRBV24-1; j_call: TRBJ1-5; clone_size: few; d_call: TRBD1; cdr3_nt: TGTGCCACCAGTGATTTCCAGGGGACCGGGACAGGGAGCGATCAGCCCCAGCATTTT; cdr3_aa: CATSDFQGTGTGSDQPQHF
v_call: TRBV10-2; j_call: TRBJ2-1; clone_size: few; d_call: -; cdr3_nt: TGCGCCGGGGGGTCAGATTTCTTC; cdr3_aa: CAGGSDFF
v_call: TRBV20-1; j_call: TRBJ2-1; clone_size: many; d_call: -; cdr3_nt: TGCAGTGCTAGCCCCAGGGGTAACGGTGAGCAGTTCTTC; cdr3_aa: CSASPRGNGEQFF
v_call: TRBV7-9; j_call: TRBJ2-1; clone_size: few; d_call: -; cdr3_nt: TGTGCCCTACGAAGCTCCTACAATGAGCAGTTCTTC; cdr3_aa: CALRSSYNEQFF
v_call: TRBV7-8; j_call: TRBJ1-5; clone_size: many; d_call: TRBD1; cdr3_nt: TGTGCCAGCAGCCCATGGGACAGCTATAGCAATCAGCCCCAGCATTTT; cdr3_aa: CASSPWDSYSNQPQHF
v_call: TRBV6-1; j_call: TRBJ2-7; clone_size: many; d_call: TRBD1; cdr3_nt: TGTGCCAGCAGAGTACAGGGGGCGCGCTACGAGCAGTACTTC; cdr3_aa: CASRVQGARYEQYF
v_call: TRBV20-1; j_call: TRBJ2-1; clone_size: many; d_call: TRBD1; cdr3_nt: TGCAGTGCTCCAGAGACAGGGCCTTTCAACAATGAGCAGTTCTTC; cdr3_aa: CSAPETGPFNNEQFF
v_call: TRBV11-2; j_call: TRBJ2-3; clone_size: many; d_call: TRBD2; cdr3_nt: TGTGCCAGCAGCTTAAAGGGCCTAGCGGGAAGCACAGATACGCAGTATTTT; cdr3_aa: CASSLKGLAGSTDTQYF
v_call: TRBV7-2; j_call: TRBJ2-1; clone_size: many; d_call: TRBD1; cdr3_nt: TGTGCCAGCAGCCAGGACAGGACTTCCTACAATGAGCAGTTCTTC; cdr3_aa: CASSQDRTSYNEQFF
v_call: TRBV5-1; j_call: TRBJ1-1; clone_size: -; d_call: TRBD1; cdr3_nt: TGCGCCAGCAGCATGACAGGGGTTGACACTGAAGCTTTCTTT; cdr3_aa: CASSMTGVDTEAFF
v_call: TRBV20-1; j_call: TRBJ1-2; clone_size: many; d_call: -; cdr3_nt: TGCAGTGCTAGAGAACAGGGCTATGGCTACACCTTC; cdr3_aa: CSAREQGYGYTF
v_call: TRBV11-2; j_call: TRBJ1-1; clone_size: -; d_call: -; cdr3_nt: TGTGCCAGCAGCTTGGAGAGTGGCACTGAAGCTTTCTTT; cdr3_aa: CASSLESGTEAFF
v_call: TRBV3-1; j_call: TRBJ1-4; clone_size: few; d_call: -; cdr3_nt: TGTGCCAGCAGCCATTTGGCAACTAATGAAAAACTGTTTTTT; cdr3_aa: CASSHLATNEKLFF
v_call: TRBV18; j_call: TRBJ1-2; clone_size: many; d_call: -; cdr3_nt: TGTGCCAGCTCATCCACCGGGAACTATGGCTACACCTTC; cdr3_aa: CASSSTGNYGYTF
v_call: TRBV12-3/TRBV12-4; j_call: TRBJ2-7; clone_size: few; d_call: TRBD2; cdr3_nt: TGTGCCAGCAGATCTAGCGGGAGGGCCGATGAGCAGTACTTC; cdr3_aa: CASRSSGRADEQYF
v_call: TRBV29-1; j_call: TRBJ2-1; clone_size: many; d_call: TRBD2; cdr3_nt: TGCAGCGTTGGCGGGAGGGCCCTAAACAATGAGCAGTTCTTC; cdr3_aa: CSVGGRALNNEQFF
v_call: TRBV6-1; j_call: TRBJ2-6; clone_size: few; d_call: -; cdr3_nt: TGTGCCAGCAGCCTGGGAAGCTCTGGGGCCAACGTCCTGACTTTC; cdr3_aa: CASSLGSSGANVLTF
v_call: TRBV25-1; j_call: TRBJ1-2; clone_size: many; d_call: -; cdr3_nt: TGTGCCAGCAGTGAGGGGGTCAAGGAGGGCTACACCTTC; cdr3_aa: CASSEGVKEGYTF
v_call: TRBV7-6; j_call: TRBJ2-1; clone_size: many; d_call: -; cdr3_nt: TGTGCCAGCAGCTTAATTGTGGAAAGCGGTGTCGGAAATAATGAGCAGTTCTTC; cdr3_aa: CASSLIVESGVGNNEQFF
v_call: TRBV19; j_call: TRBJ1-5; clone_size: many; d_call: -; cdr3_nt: TGTGCCAGTGGATGGCAGGGGTTCAATCAGCCCCAGCATTTT; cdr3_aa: CASGWQGFNQPQHF
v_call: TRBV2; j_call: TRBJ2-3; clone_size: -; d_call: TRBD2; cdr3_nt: TGTGCCAGCCACGAGGGGCTAGCGGGAGGAGATACGCAGTATTTT; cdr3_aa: CASHEGLAGGDTQYF
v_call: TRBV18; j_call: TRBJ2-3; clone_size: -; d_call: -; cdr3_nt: TGTGCCAGCTCACCACAGGAGACCGCAGACACGCAGTATTTT; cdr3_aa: CASSPQETADTQYF
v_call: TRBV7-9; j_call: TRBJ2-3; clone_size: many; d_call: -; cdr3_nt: TGTGCCAGCAGCCCCCACGGGGTCGAAGGAGATACGCAGTATTTT; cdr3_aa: CASSPHGVEGDTQYF
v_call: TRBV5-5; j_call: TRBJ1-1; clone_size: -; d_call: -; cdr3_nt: TGTGCCAGCAGCCTCTTCGGAGTCACTGAAGCTTTCTTT; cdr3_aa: CASSLFGVTEAFF
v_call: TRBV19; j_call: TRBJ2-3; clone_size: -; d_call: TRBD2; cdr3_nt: TGTGCCAGTAGTATCCTCCGCAGCGGGGGGCTTACGGATACGCAGTATTTT; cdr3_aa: CASSILRSGGLTDTQYF
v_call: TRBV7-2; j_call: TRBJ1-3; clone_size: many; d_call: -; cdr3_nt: TGTGCCAGCAGCTTATCGGCCGGAAACACCATATATTTT; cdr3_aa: CASSLSAGNTIYF
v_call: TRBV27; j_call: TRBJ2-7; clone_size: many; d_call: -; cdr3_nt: TGTGCCAGCAGTTTTGCAGGCGATAGCTCCTACGAGCAGTACTTC; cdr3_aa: CASSFAGDSSYEQYF
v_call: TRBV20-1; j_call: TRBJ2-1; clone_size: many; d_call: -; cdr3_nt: TGCAGTGCTAGAGATACGGGGGTCCGCAATGAGCAGTTCTTC; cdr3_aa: CSARDTGVRNEQFF
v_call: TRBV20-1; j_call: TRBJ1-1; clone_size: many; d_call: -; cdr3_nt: TGCAGTGCTAGCTCGGACCCGAACACTGAAGCTTTCTTT; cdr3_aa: CSASSDPNTEAFF
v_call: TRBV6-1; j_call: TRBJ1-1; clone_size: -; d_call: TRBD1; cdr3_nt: TGTGCCAGCGGTCGAGGACAGGCCACTGAAGCTTTCTTT; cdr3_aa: CASGRGQATEAFF
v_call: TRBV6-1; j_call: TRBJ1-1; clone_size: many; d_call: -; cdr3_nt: TGTGCCAGCAGTCGGCAACGGATGATGAACACTGAAGCTTTCTTT; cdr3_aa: CASSRQRMMNTEAFF
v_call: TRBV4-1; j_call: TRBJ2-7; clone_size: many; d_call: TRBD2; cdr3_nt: TGCGCCAGCAGCCCACCTAGCGGCTACGAGCAGTACTTC; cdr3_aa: CASSPPSGYEQYF
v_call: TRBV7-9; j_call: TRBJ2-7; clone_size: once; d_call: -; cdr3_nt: TGTACCAGCAGCTTAATGGGGTACGAGCAGTACTTC; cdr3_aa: CTSSLMGYEQYF
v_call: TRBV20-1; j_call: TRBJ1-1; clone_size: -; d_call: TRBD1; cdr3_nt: TGCAGTGCTAGAAGGACAGGCCAAAGGGACACTGAAGCTTTCTTT; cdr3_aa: CSARRTGQRDTEAFF
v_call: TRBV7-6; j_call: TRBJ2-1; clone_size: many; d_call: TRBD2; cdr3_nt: TGTGCCAGCAGCTTAGAAGTGCTAGCGGGGACCAATGAGCAGTTCTTC; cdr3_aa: CASSLEVLAGTNEQFF
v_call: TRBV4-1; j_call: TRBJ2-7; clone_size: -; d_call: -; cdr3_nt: TGCGCCAGCAGCCGAGGGGTTCCGGGACGCAGCTCCTACGAGCAGTACTTC; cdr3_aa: CASSRGVPGRSSYEQYF
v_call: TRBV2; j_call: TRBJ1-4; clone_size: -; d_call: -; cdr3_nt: TGTGCCAGCAGAGGGTTGGGCCGGGGGCGGACTAATGAAAAACTGTTTTTT; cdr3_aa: CASRGLGRGRTNEKLFF
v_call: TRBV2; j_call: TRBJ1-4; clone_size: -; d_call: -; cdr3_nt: TGTGCCAGCAGTGAAGGAGTAGGGAGCACTAATGAAAAACTGTTTTTT; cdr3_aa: CASSEGVGSTNEKLFF
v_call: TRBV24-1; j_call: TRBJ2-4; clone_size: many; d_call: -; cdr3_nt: TGTGCCACCAGTGATGGAACCCGGGACATTCAGTACTTC; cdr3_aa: CATSDGTRDIQYF
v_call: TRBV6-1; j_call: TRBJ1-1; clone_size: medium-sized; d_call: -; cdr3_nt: TGTGCCAGCAGTCCCCGCAGGGAGACCAACACTGAAGCTTTCTTT; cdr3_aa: CASSPRRETNTEAFF